One and the same sample provided the 19 T cell receptor beta chains below, sequenced in a study of blood T cells in healthy people across ages. Then a second PCR, running roughly 7 to 12 cycles, was carried out with a sample-barcoded 5' primer and a J-beta primer mix. TCRdb passed the 5' RACE reads through MiXCR, listing each CDR3 protein once. The sample has under 1,000,000 distinct CDR3 sequences; around 50% are singletons. Sequenced input: blood. These receptors originate from an elderly man in good health.

The genes are TRBV7-2 and TRBJ2-1; D may be TRBD1 (5 bases). The CDR3 sequence is 15 residues long. Germline V gene data show CDR1 as SGHTA and CDR2 as FQGNSA. The V and J ends lost 0 bases and 3 bases respectively, with 9 bases between them. CDR3 DNA: TGTGCCAGCAGCTTAGCGGGGCCCAACTACAATGAGCAGTTCTTC. Protein: CASSLAGPNYNEQFF.

This clonotype was picked up a small number of times. V usage is TRBV5-1 and J usage is TRBJ1-1; weak D call: TRBD1 (5 bases). There are 14 residues in the CDR3. Trimming left V 0 bases short and J 1 base short, with 7 bases between. Germline V gene data show CDR1 as SGHRS and CDR2 as YFSETQ. CDR3: CASSLGQRNTEAFF. The CDR3 DNA reads as TGCGCCAGCAGCTTGGGACAGAGGAACACTGAAGCTTTCTTT.

The rearrangement uses TRBV7-2 and TRBJ2-5; 11 positions match TRBD1. V lost 1 base, J lost 0 bases, and 4 bases stayed unmatched. CDR1 and CDR2 from the germline V gene are SGHTA and FQGNSA. This CDR3 has 17 residues. This CDR3 is CASSLVRDRGYQETQYF. The CDR3 nucleotides read TGTGCCAGCAGCTTAGTGCGGGACAGGGGGTACCAAGAGACCCAGTACTTC.

The CDR3 bases are TGTGCCAGCAGCCGGAGCAGCAACTACGAGCAGTTCTTC. This encodes CASSRSSNYEQFF. The V call is TRBV6-2 or TRBV6-3, the J call TRBJ2-1; no clear D gene. Between the trimmed V and J ends, which lost 6 bases and 10 bases, there was a span of 16 bases. The CDR3 length is 13 residues. The germline V gene has CDR1 MNHEY and CDR2 SVGEGT.

V and J are TRBV7-2 and TRBJ2-1; no reliable D call. The ends were cut back, 3 bases at V and 5 bases at J, with 8 bases in the middle. The germline gives CDR1 SGHTA, CDR2 FQGNSA. CDR3 size: 13 residues. The CDR3 is CASSFGRNNEQFF. CDR3 nucleotide sequence: TGTGCCAGCAGCTTTGGGCGGAACAATGAGCAGTTCTTC. Using reference TRBV7-2 and TRBJ2-1 for the parts outside the CDR3, the full variable domain is GAGVSQSPSNKVTEKGKDVELRCDPISGHTALYWYRQSLGQGLEFLIYFQGNSAPDKSGLPSDRFSAERTGGSVSTLTIQRTQQEDSAVYLCASSFGRNNEQFFGPGTRLTVL.

The V and J genes are TRBV3-1 and TRBJ2-1, with D possibly TRBD2 on 6 matching bases. V was pared by 4 bases and J by 9 bases, with 19 bases between. Germline values: CDR1 LGHDT, CDR2 YNNKEL (reference sequence). The CDR3 sequence is 15 residues long. CDR3 nucleotides: TGTGCCAGCAGCCCTACGGGCGGGAAGCACAGTGAGCAGTTCTTC. The encoded protein is CASSPTGGKHSEQFF.

The chain uses TRBV11-2 and TRBJ2-5; 8 nucleotides match TRBD2. V lost 3 bases, J lost 2 bases, and 11 bases stayed unmatched. This CDR3 contains 17 residues. From germline, CDR1 is SGHAT and CDR2 FQNNGV. CDR3 amino acids: CASSFGGASGLQETQYF. The CDR3 DNA reads TGTGCCAGCAGCTTTGGGGGGGCTAGCGGGCTACAAGAGACCCAGTACTTC.

The chain combines TRBV24-1 with TRBJ2-7; the D gene is possibly TRBD1 (6 bases). Trimming took off 5 bases at V and 10 bases at J, with 20 bases between the two ends. Germline V lookup: CDR1 KGHDR, CDR2 SFDVKD. This CDR3 region has 14 residues. The CDR3 DNA reads as TGTGCCACCAGTGCAGGGGAGAATTCGGAGGCCCAGTACTTC. This encodes CATSAGENSEAQYF.

There are a few counts of this clonotype. This sequence joins TRBV7-2 and TRBJ2-3; 7 bases are a match to TRBD2. V shed 5 bases and J 6 bases; nucleotides not matched to a gene: 8. Germline lookup yields CDR1 SGHTA and CDR2 FQGNSA. The CDR3 length is 14 residues. CDR3 residues: CASSPSGHGDTQYF. CDR3 nucleotides: TGTGCCAGCAGCCCTAGCGGACATGGCGATACGCAGTATTTT.

This clonotype is a singleton in its sample. The gene calls are TRBV30 and TRBJ1-1; D is undetermined. The germline CDR1 and CDR2 sequences are GTSNPN and SVGIG (reference sequence). This CDR3 is 13 amino acids long. Trimming took 1 base from V and 1 from J, leaving 7 bases between them. The CDR3 is CAWSGQKNTEAFF. The CDR3 DNA sequence: TGTGCCTGGAGTGGGCAGAAGAACACTGAAGCTTTCTTT.

The chain uses TRBV11-2 and TRBJ2-1; 12 positions match TRBD2. Unmatched junction bases numbered 6, after V lost 3 bases and J lost 6 bases. This CDR3 spans 16 amino acids. Germline V lookup: CDR1 SGHAT, CDR2 FQNNGV. The CDR3 spells CASSLTSGRLGNEQFF. The CDR3 DNA sequence: TGTGCCAGCAGCTTGACTAGCGGGAGACTTGGCAATGAGCAGTTCTTC.

Here the CDR3 DNA reads TGCGCCAGCGCGGCAGGGAGAGCCAACGTCCTGACTTTC. This translates into CASAAGRANVLTF. V is TRBV5-1 and J is TRBJ2-6; D may be TRBD1 or TRBD2 (5 bases each). CDR1 SGHRS and CDR2 YFSETQ come from the germline V gene. This CDR3 contains 13 residues. V lost 7 bases to trimming and J lost 7 bases, with 12 bases between them.

This clonotype was recorded a few times. CDR3 sequence (DNA): TGCAGCGTTGGCCAGGGGACCTACGAGCAGTACTTC. Residues: CSVGQGTYEQYF. J is TRBJ2-7 and V is TRBV29-1, with D possibly being TRBD1 (6 bases). This CDR3 has 12 amino acids. From germline, CDR1 is SQVTM and CDR2 ANQGSEA. V lost 4 bases to trimming and J lost 2 bases, with 9 bases between them.

The CDR3 DNA reads TGTGCCAGCAGTAATACCGGACGGTCAGGGACCCAGTACTTC. It is translated as CASSNTGRSGTQYF. This rearrangement joins TRBV9 to TRBJ2-5, with unresolved D. Germline lookup yields CDR1 SGDLS and CDR2 YYNGEE. V was pared by 5 bases and J by 7 bases, with 18 bases between. The CDR3 is made up of 14 amino acids.

Comment on this clonotype: A read error may be the cause here, since a much bigger clone is one base away. The V and J genes are TRBV12-3 or TRBV12-4 and TRBJ1-2, with TRBD1 as a possible D gene (6 bases). V lost 3 bases to trimming and J lost 4 bases, with 12 bases between them. The CDR3 contains 14 residues. CDR3 region: CASSFLGGSYGYTF. The CDR3 DNA sequence: TGTGCCAGCAGTTTTCTAGGGGGGAGCTATGGCTACACCTTC.

The V and J genes are TRBV2 and TRBJ2-4; D may be TRBD2 (5 bases). The V gene lost 5 bases and the J gene lost 14 bases, with 19 bases spanning the gap. The CDR3 is 13 residues long. The germline V gene has CDR1 SNHLY and CDR2 FYNNEI. CDR3 sequence reads: CASSQTPPKREYF. CDR3 coding DNA: TGTGCCAGCAGTCAAACTCCACCGAAGAGGGAGTACTTC.

The genes are TRBV10-3 and TRBJ2-7; D tentatively fits TRBD1 or TRBD2 (7 bases each). This CDR3 contains 14 residues. V was pared by 6 bases and J by 7 bases, with 19 bases between. Germline CDR1 is ENHRY and CDR2 is SYGVKD. The CDR3 loop is CAIRGGTAGDEQYF. The CDR3 DNA reads TGTGCCATCAGGGGGGGGACAGCCGGGGATGAGCAGTACTTC.

In its sample, this clonotype was seen a few times. J is TRBJ2-1 and V is TRBV27; D ambiguous. Germline V CDR1 and CDR2: MNHEY, SMNVEV (reference sequence). Between the trimmed V and J ends, which lost 2 bases and 8 bases, there was a span of 13 bases. The CDR3 consists of 14 residues. The CDR3 is CASSLAPTTYEQFF. The CDR3 nucleotides read TGTGCCAGCAGTTTAGCCCCTACTACATATGAGCAGTTCTTC.

This clonotype was detected a few times. V is TRBV4-3 and J is TRBJ2-4; 9 bases match TRBD1. The CDR3 length is 15 residues. V shed 3 bases and J 13 bases; nucleotides not matched to a gene: 13. Germline CDR1 and CDR2: LGHNA and YSLEER. The CDR3 region has the DNA TGCGCCAGCAGCCAGCCGGGACAGGGATGGGAAGAGCAGTACTTC. Protein: CASSQPGQGWEEQYF.